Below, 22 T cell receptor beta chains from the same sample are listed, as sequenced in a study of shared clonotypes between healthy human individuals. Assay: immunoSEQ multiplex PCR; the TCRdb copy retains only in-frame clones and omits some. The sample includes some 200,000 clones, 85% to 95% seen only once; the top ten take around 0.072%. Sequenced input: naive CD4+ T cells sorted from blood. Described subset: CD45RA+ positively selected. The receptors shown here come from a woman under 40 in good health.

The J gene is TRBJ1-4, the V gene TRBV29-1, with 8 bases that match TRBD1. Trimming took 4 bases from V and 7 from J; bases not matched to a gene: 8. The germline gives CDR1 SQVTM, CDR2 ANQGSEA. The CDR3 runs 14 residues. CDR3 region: CSVGPGQASEKLFF. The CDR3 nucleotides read TGCAGCGTTGGACCGGGACAGGCATCTGAAAAACTGTTTTTT.

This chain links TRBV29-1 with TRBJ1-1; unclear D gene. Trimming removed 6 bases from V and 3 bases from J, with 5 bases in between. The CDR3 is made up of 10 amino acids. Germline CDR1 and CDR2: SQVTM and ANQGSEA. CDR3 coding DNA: TGCAGCGTCAGGTACACTGAAGCTTTCTTT. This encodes CSVRYTEAFF.

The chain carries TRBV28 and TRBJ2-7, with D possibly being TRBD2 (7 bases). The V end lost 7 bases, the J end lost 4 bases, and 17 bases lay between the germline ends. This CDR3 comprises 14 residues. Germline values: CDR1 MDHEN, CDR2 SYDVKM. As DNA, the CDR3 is TGTGCCAGCACCGAGGGGGGGCTTAATTACGAGCAGTACTTC. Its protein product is CASTEGGLNYEQYF.

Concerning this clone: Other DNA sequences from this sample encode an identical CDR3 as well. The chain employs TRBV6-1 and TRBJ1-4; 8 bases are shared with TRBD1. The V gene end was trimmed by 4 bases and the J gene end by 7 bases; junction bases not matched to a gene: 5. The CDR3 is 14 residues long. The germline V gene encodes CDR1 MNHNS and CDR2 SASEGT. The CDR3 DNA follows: TGTGCCAGCAGTGCCGGGACAGGAGGTGAAAAACTGTTTTTT. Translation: CASSAGTGGEKLFF.

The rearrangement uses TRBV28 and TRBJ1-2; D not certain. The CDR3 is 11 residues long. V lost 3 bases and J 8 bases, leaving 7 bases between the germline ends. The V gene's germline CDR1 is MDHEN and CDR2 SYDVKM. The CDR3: CASSFAGGYTF. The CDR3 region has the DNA TGTGCCAGCAGTTTTGCGGGGGGCTACACCTTC.

The chain's CDR3 is CASSSPGNTEAFF. CDR3 in DNA: TGTGCCAGCAGCTCTCCCGGGAACACTGAAGCTTTCTTT. This chain joins TRBV28 and TRBJ1-1, with D hard to call. The V end lost 6 bases, the J end lost 1 base, and 9 bases lay between the germline ends. The CDR3 contains 13 residues. Germline CDR1 is MDHEN and CDR2 is SYDVKM.

This CDR3 is CAISDTGTARSYEQYF. The DNA for the CDR3 is TGTGCCATCAGTGATACCGGGACAGCGAGATCCTACGAGCAGTACTTC. This sequence joins TRBV10-3 and TRBJ2-5, with 7 bases that match TRBD1. The J call may be mistaken, given a closer DNA end match to TRBJ2-7. The CDR3 has 16 residues. Germline CDR1 reads ENHRY; CDR2 reads SYGVKD.

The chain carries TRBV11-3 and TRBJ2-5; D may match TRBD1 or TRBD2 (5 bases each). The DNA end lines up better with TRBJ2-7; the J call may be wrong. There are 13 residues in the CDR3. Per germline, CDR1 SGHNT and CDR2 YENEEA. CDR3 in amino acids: CASSLVLGREQYF. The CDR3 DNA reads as TGTGCCAGCAGCTTAGTGCTGGGACGCGAGCAGTACTTC.

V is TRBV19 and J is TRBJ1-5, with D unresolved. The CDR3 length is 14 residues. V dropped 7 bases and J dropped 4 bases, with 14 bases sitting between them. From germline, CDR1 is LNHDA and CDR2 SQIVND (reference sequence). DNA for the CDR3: TGTGCCAGTAAGCTCTCGGGAGATAATCAGCCCCAGCATTTT. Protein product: CASKLSGDNQPQHF.

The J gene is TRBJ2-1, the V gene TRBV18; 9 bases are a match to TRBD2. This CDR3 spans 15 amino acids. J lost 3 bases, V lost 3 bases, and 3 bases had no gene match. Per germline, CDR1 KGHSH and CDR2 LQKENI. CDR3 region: CASSPGLAFYNEQFF. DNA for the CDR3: TGTGCCAGCTCACCTGGACTAGCGTTCTACAATGAGCAGTTCTTC.

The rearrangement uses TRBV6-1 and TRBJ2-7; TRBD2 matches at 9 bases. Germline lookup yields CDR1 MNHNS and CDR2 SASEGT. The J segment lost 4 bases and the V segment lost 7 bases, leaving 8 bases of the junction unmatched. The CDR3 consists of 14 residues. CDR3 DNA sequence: TGTGCCAGCACTCCGCGGGAGGGTCAATACGAGCAGTACTTC. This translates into CASTPREGQYEQYF.

CDR3 coding DNA: TGTGCCAGCTCACTAGGGGGACAGGGGAACGAGCAGTACTTC. This gives the protein CASSLGGQGNEQYF. The rearrangement uses TRBV18 and TRBJ2-7; 10 positions agree with TRBD1. After removal of 4 bases from V and 5 bases from J, the junction contained 5 bases not matched to a gene. CDR3 length: 14 residues. The V gene's germline CDR1 is KGHSH and CDR2 LQKENI.

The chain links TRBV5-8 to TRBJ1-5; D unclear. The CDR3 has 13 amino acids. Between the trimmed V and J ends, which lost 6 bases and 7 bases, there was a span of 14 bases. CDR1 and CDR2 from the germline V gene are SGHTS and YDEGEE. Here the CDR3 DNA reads TGTGCCAGCAACGGACGAGTTAGGCAGCCCCAGCATTTT. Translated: CASNGRVRQPQHF.

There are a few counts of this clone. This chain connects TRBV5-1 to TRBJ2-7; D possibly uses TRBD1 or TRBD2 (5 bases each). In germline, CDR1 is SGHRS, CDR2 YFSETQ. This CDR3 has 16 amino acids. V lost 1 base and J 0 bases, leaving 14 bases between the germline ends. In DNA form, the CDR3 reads TGCGCCAGCAGCTTGTATCGAGGGGATAGCTCCTACGAGCAGTACTTC. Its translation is CASSLYRGDSSYEQYF.

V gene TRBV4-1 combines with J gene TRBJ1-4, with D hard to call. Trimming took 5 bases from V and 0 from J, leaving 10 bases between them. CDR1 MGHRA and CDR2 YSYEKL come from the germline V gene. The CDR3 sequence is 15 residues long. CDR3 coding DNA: TGCGCCAGCAGCAAAATGAGGTCAACTAATGAAAAACTGTTTTTT. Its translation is CASSKMRSTNEKLFF.

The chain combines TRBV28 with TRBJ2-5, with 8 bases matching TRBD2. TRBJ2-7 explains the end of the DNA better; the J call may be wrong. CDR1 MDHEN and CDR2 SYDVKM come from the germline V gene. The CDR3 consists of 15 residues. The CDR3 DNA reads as TGTGCCAGCAGTCCTAGCGGGCAGAGCTCCTACGAGCAGTACTTC. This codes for CASSPSGQSSYEQYF.

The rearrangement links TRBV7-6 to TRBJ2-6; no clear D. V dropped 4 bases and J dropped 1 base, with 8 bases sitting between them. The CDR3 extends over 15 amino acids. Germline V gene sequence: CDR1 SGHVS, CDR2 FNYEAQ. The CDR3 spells CASSSTGSGANVLTF. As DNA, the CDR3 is TGTGCCAGCAGCTCCACCGGGTCTGGGGCCAACGTCCTGACTTTC.

The CDR3 nucleotides read TGTGCCTATGCCAGCAACCAGGGCCGGTCGGCCATATATTTT. This codes for CAYASNQGRSAIYF. The chain combines TRBV6-1 with TRBJ1-3; a weak D match, TRBD1 (5 bases). Germline lookup yields CDR1 MNHNS and CDR2 SASEGT. The CDR3 spans 14 residues. Trimming shortened V by 11 bases and J by 11 bases, and 25 bases separated the two germline ends.

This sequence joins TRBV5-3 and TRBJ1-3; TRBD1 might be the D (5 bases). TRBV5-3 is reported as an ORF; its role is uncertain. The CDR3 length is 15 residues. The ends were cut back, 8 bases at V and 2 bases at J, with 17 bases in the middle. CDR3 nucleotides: TGTGCCAGCTCCCGGCCGGGGCCACCTGGAAACACCATATATTTT. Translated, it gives CASSRPGPPGNTIYF.

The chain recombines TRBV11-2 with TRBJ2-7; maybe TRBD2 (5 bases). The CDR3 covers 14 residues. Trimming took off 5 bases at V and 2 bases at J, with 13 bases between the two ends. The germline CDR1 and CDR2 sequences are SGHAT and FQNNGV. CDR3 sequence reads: CASSPSDWAYEQYF. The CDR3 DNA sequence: TGTGCCAGCAGCCCGTCGGACTGGGCCTACGAGCAGTACTTC.

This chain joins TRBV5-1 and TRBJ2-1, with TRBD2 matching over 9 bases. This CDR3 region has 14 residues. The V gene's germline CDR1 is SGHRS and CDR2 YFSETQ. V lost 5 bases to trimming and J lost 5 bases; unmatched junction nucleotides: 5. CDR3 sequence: CASRLAGYDNEQFF. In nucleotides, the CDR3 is TGCGCCAGCAGACTAGCGGGTTATGACAATGAGCAGTTCTTC.

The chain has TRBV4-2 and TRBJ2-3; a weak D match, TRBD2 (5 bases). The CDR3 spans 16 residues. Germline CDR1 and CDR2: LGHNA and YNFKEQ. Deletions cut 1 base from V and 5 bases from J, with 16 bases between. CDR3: CASSQGSRDPVDTQYF. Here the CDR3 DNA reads TGTGCCAGCAGCCAAGGTTCCCGGGATCCGGTAGATACGCAGTATTTT.